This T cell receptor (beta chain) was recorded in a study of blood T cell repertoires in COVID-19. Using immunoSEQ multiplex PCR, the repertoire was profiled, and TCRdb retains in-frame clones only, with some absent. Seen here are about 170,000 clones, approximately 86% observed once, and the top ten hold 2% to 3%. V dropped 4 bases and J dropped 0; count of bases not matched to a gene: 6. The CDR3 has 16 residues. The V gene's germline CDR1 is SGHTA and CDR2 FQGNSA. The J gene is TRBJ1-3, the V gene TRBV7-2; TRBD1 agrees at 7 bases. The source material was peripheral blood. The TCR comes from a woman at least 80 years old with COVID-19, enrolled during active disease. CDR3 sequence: CASSSGGQFSGNTIYF. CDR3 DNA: TGTGCCAGCAGCTCAGGGGGACAGTTCTCTGGAAACACCATATATTTT.